These T cell receptor beta chains were read from a single sample in a study of blood T cell repertoires in COVID-19. Profiling relied on immunoSEQ multiplex PCR, and the TCRdb table lists in-frame clones only, not all of them. In the table there are hundreds of thousands of clones, 75% to 90% of which are singletons. The specimen was PBMCs or T cells enriched from blood (not recorded which). The receptors derive from a man between 18 and 35 years old who had recovered from COVID-19. The CDR3 runs from the conserved cysteine through the conserved F or W.

j_call v_call cdr3_aa
TRBJ1-2 TRBV27 CATSGTGGGGYTF
TRBJ2-1 TRBV5-4 CASSLDLGNDEQFF
TRBJ2-7 TRBV10-3 CAISDEGSSYEQYF
TRBJ2-7 TRBV6-5 CASSLQGAGTEEQYF
TRBJ2-3 TRBV19 CASSIEAAPLASDTQYF
TRBJ2-5 TRBV3-1/TRBV3-2 CASSQVAGGLREETQYF
TRBJ1-1 TRBV19 CASSIAREGTEAFF
TRBJ1-2 TRBV7-2 CASSLQQGNYGYTF
TRBJ1-2 TRBV18 CASSGITGANYGYTF
TRBJ1-4 TRBV6-5 CASSYSRTGNEKLFF
TRBJ2-1 TRBV2 CASSESGGDNEQFF
TRBJ2-5 TRBV12-3/TRBV12-4 CASSSDTQETQYF
TRBJ2-5 TRBV10-3 CAIRGTRETQYF
TRBJ2-5 TRBV5-1 CASSLGTGAETQYF
TRBJ2-7 TRBV4-1 CASSQPFDRAYEQYF
TRBJ2-6 TRBV19 CASSPGTGEPGANVLTF
TRBJ1-3 TRBV6-1 CASSVKPQTAGSGSGNTIYF
TRBJ1-5 TRBV12-3/TRBV12-4 CASSWSDSQPQHF
TRBJ1-1 TRBV9 CASSSLAPGQGTEAFF
TRBJ1-4 TRBV9 CASSVGEGTGEKLFF
TRBJ1-5 TRBV7-2 CASSLVGAGPYSNQPQHF
TRBJ2-7 TRBV5-6 CASSALLPGQGPYEQYF
TRBJ1-2 TRBV2 CASSGGERYGYTF
TRBJ1-1 TRBV6-5 CASSYSQARTEAFF
TRBJ2-1 TRBV11-2 CASSQMGQGLDEQFF
TRBJ2-1 TRBV24-1 CATSDSFDNEQFF
TRBJ2-5 TRBV28 CASSLSSGRASETQYF
TRBJ1-2 TRBV19 CASSPPGGALNGYTF
TRBJ1-3 TRBV5-6 CASSFRGIAGNTIYF
TRBJ2-2 TRBV5-5 CASSFESGSVSGELFF
TRBJ1-2 TRBV7-8 CASSLATFNYGYTF
TRBJ1-2 TRBV29-1 CSVVRAGEWGYTF
TRBJ2-2 TRBV5-5 CASSLALGENTGELFF
TRBJ1-6 TRBV3-1/TRBV3-2 CASSLFGTANSPLHF
TRBJ2-1 TRBV18 CASSPGQGGLNEQFF
TRBJ2-1 TRBV7-8 CASSFGQRGYNEQFF
TRBJ2-7 TRBV7-8 CASSPRTGGTYEQYF
TRBJ2-1 TRBV27 CASSFHGEPWEQFF
TRBJ2-3 TRBV27 CATSDRAVDTQYF
TRBJ2-3 TRBV2 CASSLGAADTQYF
TRBJ2-3 TRBV28 CASSLGLGVTDTQYF